This T cell receptor beta chain is drawn from a study of siplizumab effects on memory and regulatory T cells. Study-level points and caveats: Memory cells that were CD4+ and unstimulated gave rise to alloreactive sequences, which siplizumab significantly reduced. Confirmatory evidence of suppressive function in proliferating siplizumab-culture Tregs was not obtained. On average, under 75% of mappable alloreactive CD4+ clones were Treg-derived under siplizumab, against about 25% in controls.

Profiled with immunoSEQ multiplex PCR; TCRdb holds only in-frame clones, not every one. The sample has more than 85,000 clones, around 92% seen once. This CDR3 is 13 amino acids long. V lost 1 base, J lost 7 bases, and 11 bases lay in between. CDR1 LNHDA and CDR2 SQIVND come from the germline V gene (reference sequence). A word on this clone: What it recognizes is unknown.

The V call is TRBV19, the J call TRBJ2-7, with D unresolved. This TCR derives from a human donor in good health. Some clones in this sample may be carry-over from other donors' samples. The sequencing sample was made of CD4+ T cells sorted from blood. The DNA of the CDR3 is TGTGCCAGTAGTATAGGATGGGTAGGGGAGCAGTACTTC. This gives the protein CASSIGWVGEQYF.